This TCR beta chain was identified in a study of shared clonotypes between healthy human individuals. The table came from immunoSEQ multiplex PCR; TCRdb's copy has only in-frame clones and leaves some out. The data hold 950,000 to 1,200,000 clones, with around three quarters observed a single time. A note on this clone: Its antigen is not identified.

Whole-study results and caveats: For sorted subsets, rarefaction showed incomplete sequencing despite large depth.

The sequence was obtained from a young man in good health. Some clones in this sample may be carry-over from other donors' samples. Specimen: memory CD4+ T cells from PBMCs. Specified subset: CD45RA-negative fraction.

For the CDR3, the DNA is TGTGCCAGCAGTGAAGTTTGGGAACCGTACTTC. Its translation: CASSEVWEPYF. The chain uses TRBV6-1 and TRBJ2-7; D remains ambiguous. V was cut by 1 base and J by 12 bases, with 10 bases left in between. The CDR3 covers 11 residues. Per the germline V gene, CDR1 is MNHNS and CDR2 is SASEGT.